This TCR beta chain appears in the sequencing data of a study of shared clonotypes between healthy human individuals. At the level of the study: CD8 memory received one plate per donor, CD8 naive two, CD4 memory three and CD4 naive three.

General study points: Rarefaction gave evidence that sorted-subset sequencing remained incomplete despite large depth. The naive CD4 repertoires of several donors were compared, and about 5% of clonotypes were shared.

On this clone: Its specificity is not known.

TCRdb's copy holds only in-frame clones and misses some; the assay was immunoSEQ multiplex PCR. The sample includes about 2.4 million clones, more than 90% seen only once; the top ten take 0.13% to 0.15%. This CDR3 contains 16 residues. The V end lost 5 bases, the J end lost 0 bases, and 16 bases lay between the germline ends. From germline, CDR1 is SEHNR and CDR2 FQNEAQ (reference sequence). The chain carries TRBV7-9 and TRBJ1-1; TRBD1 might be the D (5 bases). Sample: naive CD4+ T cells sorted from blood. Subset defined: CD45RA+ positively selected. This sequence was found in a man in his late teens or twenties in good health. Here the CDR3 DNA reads TGTGCCAGCAGCGACCGGGACGGACCATTGAACACTGAAGCTTTCTTT. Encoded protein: CASSDRDGPLNTEAFF.